The source of this TCR beta chain is a study of T-cell memory formation after mild COVID-19. TCRdb reprocessed the 5' RACE reads with MiXCR, giving one entry per CDR3 protein. The sample includes around 260,000 distinct CDR3 sequences, about 17% of them seen just once. This clonotype occurred a few times. Germline CDR1 reads SGHRS; CDR2 reads YFSETQ. This CDR3 is built from 15 residues. The V end lost 0 bases, the J end lost 8 bases, and 14 bases lay between the germline ends. Sequencing was performed on PBMCs or a T cell subset sorted from them (not recorded which). This TCR came from a man in his late teens or twenties who had mild COVID-19 (a few samples of this study predate the infection). Cell type and time point are not known. The rearrangement uses TRBV5-1 and TRBJ1-4; unclear D gene. The chain's CDR3 is CASSLVSNVHEKLFF. In DNA, the CDR3 is TGCGCCAGCAGCTTGGTTTCTAACGTACACGAAAAACTGTTTTTT. The whole variable domain, filled in from reference TRBV5-1 and TRBJ1-4, reads KAGVTQTPRYLIKTRGQQVTLSCSPISGHRSVSWYQQTPGQGLQFLFEYFSETQRNKGNFPGRFSGRQFSNSRSEMNVSTLELGDSALYLCASSLVSNVHEKLFFGSGTQLSVL.